This TCR beta chain came from a study of radiotherapy plus CTLA-4 blockade in lung cancer. Trimming stripped 8 bases from V and 6 bases from J, with 20 bases between. Germline values: CDR1 MGHRA, CDR2 YSYEKL. The CDR3 sequence is 14 residues long. Clones were read by immunoSEQ multiplex PCR, and TCRdb kept only the in-frame ones, dropping some. The data contain tens of thousands of clones, about three quarters of them singletons. Whole-study results and caveats: Following radiotherapy plus ipilimumab, tumor-derived TCR clones expanded in the blood.

Details on this clone: Its antigen remains unknown.

The chain links TRBV4-1 to TRBJ2-7; a possible D gene is TRBD1 (6 bases). This receptor was taken from a human donor with non-small cell lung cancer who had a partial response to radiotherapy plus ipilimumab. This specimen consisted of peripheral blood, obtained from a patient treated with radiotherapy plus ipilimumab. For the CDR3, the DNA is TGCGCCAGCCGAAAGGTCAGGGGCGCCGGCGAGCAGTACTTC. Its protein is CASRKVRGAGEQYF.